The following is a T cell receptor beta chain sequence with its context. This sample was taken from a study of blood T cell repertoires in COVID-19. Profiling relied on immunoSEQ multiplex PCR, and the TCRdb table lists in-frame clones only, not all of them. The profile covers 200,000 to 300,000 clones, with around nine tenths appearing a single time and approximately 3.4% taken by the ten largest. In terms of age and location, participants ranged from about 18 to 95 years and lived in about two dozen US areas. Participants' reported clinical history set cohort assignment. The germline gives CDR1 SGHVS, CDR2 FNYEAQ. The CDR3 spans 15 residues. The junction had 7 bases not matched to a gene; V was cut back by 5 bases and J by 4 bases.

The TCR originated in a woman aged 40 to 50 who had been exposed to COVID-19. Specimen: PBMCs or T cells enriched from blood (not recorded which). This chain joins TRBV7-6 and TRBJ2-7; 11 nucleotides match TRBD2. The CDR3 coding sequence is TGTGCCAGCAGCCGTAGCGGGGGGGGCTTTTACGAGCAGTACTTC. Its translation is CASSRSGGGFYEQYF.